This is a list of T cell receptor beta chains from one sample in a study of memory CD8 T cells in hepatitis C reinfection. Only in-frame clones appear in the TCRdb table, and some are missing; sequencing was by immunoSEQ multiplex PCR. The data hold approximately 49,000 clones, with about 88% observed a single time. The sequencing sample was made of naive CD8+ T cells sorted from blood. The receptors were sampled from a man between 18 and 29 years old with hepatitis C virus infection. Each CDR3 is given with its conserved first and last residue. D genes are given only for firm matches. Size values are once, few and many counts, or a class for expanded clones, and some rows have none.

DNA,CDR3,V,J,size,D,length
TGTGCCAGCAGAGGAGGGGGCAACACTGAAGCTTTCTTT,CASRGGGNTEAFF,TRBV11-3,TRBJ1-1,.,TRBD1,13
TGCAGCGTCCAAGGACTTCTAGCGGGAGGGTACAATGAGCAGTTCTTC,CSVQGLLAGGYNEQFF,TRBV29-1,TRBJ2-1,.,TRBD2,16
TGCGCCAGCAGCCAAGCGACTAGCGGGGGGGTGGATGAGCAGTTCTTC,CASSQATSGGVDEQFF,TRBV4-3,TRBJ2-1,.,TRBD2,16
TGTGCCAGCAGGATAGGAGTTAATCAGCCCCAGCATTTT,CASRIGVNQPQHF,TRBV27,TRBJ1-5,once,.,13
TGTGCCAGCAGCCCCGGGACAGGGTTACGAGCTTTCTTT,CASSPGTGLRAFF,TRBV27,TRBJ1-1,medium-sized,TRBD1,13
TGTGCCAGTAGTGCATCGGGGGACCCGAACACTGAAGCTTTCTTT,CASSASGDPNTEAFF,TRBV19,TRBJ1-1,.,.,15
TGTGCCATCAGTGTTAGGACAGGGGAAACAGATACGCAGTATTTT,CAISVRTGETDTQYF,TRBV10-3,TRBJ2-3,.,TRBD1,15
TGTGCCAGCAGCTGGGGACAACTGACAGATGAAAAACTGTTTTTT,CASSWGQLTDEKLFF,TRBV5-5,TRBJ1-4,.,.,15
TGTGCCAGCAGCTTAGTCGCGCACCACTATGGCTACACCTTC,CASSLVAHHYGYTF,TRBV11-2,TRBJ1-2,.,.,14
TGTGCCAGTAGTTGGAAGCGACCCACAGATACGCAGTATTTT,CASSWKRPTDTQYF,TRBV19,TRBJ2-3,once,.,14
TGTGCCAGCAGCGTAGGCGGGAGGACTAGCACAGATACGCAGTATTTT,CASSVGGRTSTDTQYF,TRBV9,TRBJ2-3,.,TRBD2,16
TGTGCCAGCAGTGTTGGAGCGGGAGGAACAGATACGCAGTATTTT,CASSVGAGGTDTQYF,TRBV6-1,TRBJ2-3,.,TRBD2,15
TGTGCCAGTAGTCTAACCGGGGACTCTGGCTACACCTTC,CASSLTGDSGYTF,TRBV19,TRBJ1-2,.,.,13
TGTGCCAGCAGTGAAGCCTCGGGTACTGAAGCTTTCTTT,CASSEASGTEAFF,TRBV6-1,TRBJ1-1,.,.,13
TGTGCCAGCAGCTTAGACGGCGGGGAGCTGTTTTTT,CASSLDGGELFF,TRBV11-3,TRBJ2-2,.,.,12
TGTGCCAGCAGCGAGGACAGGGCGGACTATGGCTACACCTTC,CASSEDRADYGYTF,TRBV7-9,TRBJ1-2,once,TRBD1,14
TGTGCCAGCGGGACAGGGGGAGAAGAGACCCAGTACTTC,CASGTGGEETQYF,TRBV6-1,TRBJ2-5,.,TRBD1,13
TGTGCCAGCAGTAAAACTGACTATGGCTACACCTTC,CASSKTDYGYTF,TRBV6-6,TRBJ1-2,few,.,12
TGTGCCAGCAGTAAACGGACAGGGGGCAATGAGCAGTTCTTC,CASSKRTGGNEQFF,TRBV6-6,TRBJ2-1,.,TRBD1,14
TGTGCCAGCAGGGCAGACTGGAGCTCCTACAATGAGCAGTTCTTC,CASRADWSSYNEQFF,TRBV27,TRBJ2-1,.,.,15
TGTGCCAGTAGTATAGGAGACAGAGGTAGCAATCAGCCCCAGCATTTT,CASSIGDRGSNQPQHF,TRBV19,TRBJ1-5,.,.,16
TGCAGCGTTGAAGATAAAAACAGGGGCCCTGATGGCTACACCTTC,CSVEDKNRGPDGYTF,TRBV29-1,TRBJ1-2,once,TRBD1,15